This T cell receptor beta chain was sequenced during a study of shared clonotypes between healthy human individuals. Study-wide points: For naive CD4 cells, 4% to 5% of clonotypes were shared across several donors. On the whole, naive subsets had larger estimated richness than memory subsets had.

In the case of this clone: Its antigen remains unknown.

Naive-designated CD8 cells lacked CD45RO, were positively enriched for CCR7, and omitted terminally differentiated effector memory CD45RA+ cells. This CDR3 comprises 17 residues. V gave up 4 bases and J gave up 5 bases; unmatched junction bases: 12. Assay: immunoSEQ multiplex PCR; the TCRdb copy retains only in-frame clones and omits some. Here the sample spans roughly 2,000,000 clones, just under 95% being singletons. The receptor's source is a man between 18 and 35 years old in good health. Some clones in this sample may be carry-over from other donors' samples. The V gene is TRBV5-3, the J gene TRBJ2-5; 12 positions agree with TRBD2. TRBV5-3 is identified as an open reading frame with a role that is uncertain. The sequencing sample was made of naive CD8+ T cells from PBMCs. DNA of the CDR3: TGTGCCAGAAGCATCGGGACTAGCGGGCCGGGAGTGGAGACCCAGTACTTC. This translates into CARSIGTSGPGVETQYF.